The rows below give T cell receptor beta chains drawn from one sample of a study of blood T cell repertoires in COVID-19. Sequencing used immunoSEQ multiplex PCR; TCRdb keeps in-frame clones, though not all of them. This sample carries 180,000 or so clones, more than 75% of them seen once, and the ten largest clones take 2.5%. Material for sequencing was peripheral blood. The receptors come from a man aged 35 to 55 with active or convalescent COVID-19. Each CDR3 is given with its conserved first and last residue. Fields, in order: clone size, J gene, V gene, D gene, CDR3 protein, CDR3 DNA. D genes are given only for firm matches. Size tells how often a clone was seen (once, few, many) or the class of an expanded clone, and some rows leave it out.

clone_size: NA
j_call: TRBJ1-5
v_call: TRBV4-1
d_call: TRBD1
cdr3_aa: CASSQGNRGEKPQHF
cdr3_nt: TGCGCCAGCAGCCAAGGAAACAGGGGGGAGAAGCCCCAGCATTTT

clone_size: NA
j_call: TRBJ1-5
v_call: TRBV24-1
d_call: NA
cdr3_aa: CATSVGGIGPQHF
cdr3_nt: TGTGCCACCAGTGTTGGAGGGATCGGTCCCCAGCATTTT

clone_size: NA
j_call: TRBJ2-6
v_call: TRBV7-8
d_call: TRBD1
cdr3_aa: CASSSRQGAVSGANVLTF
cdr3_nt: TGTGCCAGCAGCTCCCGACAGGGGGCGGTATCTGGGGCCAACGTCCTGACTTTC

clone_size: NA
j_call: TRBJ1-1
v_call: TRBV30
d_call: NA
cdr3_aa: CAWSVEYYGMNTEAFF
cdr3_nt: TGTGCCTGGAGTGTCGAGTACTACGGGATGAACACTGAAGCTTTCTTT

clone_size: NA
j_call: TRBJ2-1
v_call: TRBV7-9
d_call: NA
cdr3_aa: CASSPRTDRIPNEQFF
cdr3_nt: TGTGCCAGCAGCCCCCGGACAGATCGAATTCCTAATGAGCAGTTCTTC

clone_size: NA
j_call: TRBJ1-2
v_call: TRBV29-1
d_call: TRBD1
cdr3_aa: CSAARGPYGYTF
cdr3_nt: TGCAGCGCCGCAAGGGGGCCCTATGGCTACACCTTC

clone_size: NA
j_call: TRBJ1-3
v_call: TRBV3-1/TRBV3-2
d_call: TRBD1
cdr3_aa: CASSQGTGGYSGNTIYF
cdr3_nt: TGTGCCAGCAGCCAAGGGACAGGGGGTTACTCTGGAAACACCATATATTTT

clone_size: NA
j_call: TRBJ2-3
v_call: TRBV7-9
d_call: TRBD2
cdr3_aa: CASSPGLAGPNTDTQYF
cdr3_nt: TGTGCCAGCAGCCCGGGACTAGCGGGGCCTAACACAGATACGCAGTATTTT

clone_size: NA
j_call: TRBJ2-1
v_call: TRBV7-3
d_call: TRBD2
cdr3_aa: CASSLLAGYNEQFF
cdr3_nt: TGTGCCAGCAGCTTACTAGCGGGGTACAATGAGCAGTTCTTC

clone_size: NA
j_call: TRBJ1-2
v_call: TRBV12-3/TRBV12-4
d_call: NA
cdr3_aa: CASSFTGNHRYTF
cdr3_nt: TGTGCCAGCAGTTTCACGGGGAATCATCGCTACACCTTC

clone_size: NA
j_call: TRBJ1-1
v_call: TRBV9
d_call: TRBD1
cdr3_aa: CASSVGDRDTEAFF
cdr3_nt: TGTGCCAGCAGCGTAGGAGACAGGGACACTGAAGCTTTCTTT

clone_size: once
j_call: TRBJ1-2
v_call: TRBV30
d_call: NA
cdr3_aa: CAWSVRFTQANYGYTF
cdr3_nt: TGTGCCTGGAGTGTACGATTTACTCAAGCTAACTATGGCTACACCTTC

clone_size: NA
j_call: TRBJ1-2
v_call: TRBV30
d_call: TRBD1
cdr3_aa: CAWSVTGGMGGYTF
cdr3_nt: TGTGCCTGGAGTGTAACAGGGGGCATGGGGGGCTACACCTTC

clone_size: NA
j_call: TRBJ2-7
v_call: TRBV6-5
d_call: NA
cdr3_aa: CASSYRMQGSSYEQYF
cdr3_nt: TGTGCCAGCAGTTACAGGATGCAGGGGAGTAGCTACGAGCAGTACTTC

clone_size: NA
j_call: TRBJ1-2
v_call: TRBV2
d_call: TRBD1
cdr3_aa: CASSNRDRDNYGYTF
cdr3_nt: TGTGCCAGCAGTAACCGGGACAGGGATAACTATGGCTACACCTTC

clone_size: NA
j_call: TRBJ1-3
v_call: TRBV5-8
d_call: TRBD1
cdr3_aa: CASSRQGNSGNTIYF
cdr3_nt: TGTGCCAGCAGCCGACAGGGGAACTCTGGAAACACCATATATTTT

clone_size: NA
j_call: TRBJ1-5
v_call: TRBV28
d_call: TRBD1
cdr3_aa: CASSLQGGQPQHF
cdr3_nt: TGTGCCAGCAGTTTGCAGGGGGGTCAGCCCCAGCATTTT

clone_size: once
j_call: TRBJ2-7
v_call: TRBV5-4
d_call: TRBD2
cdr3_aa: CASSAAGRSSYEQYF
cdr3_nt: TGTGCCAGCAGCGCAGCGGGGCGCAGCTCCTACGAGCAGTACTTC

clone_size: NA
j_call: TRBJ1-2
v_call: TRBV18
d_call: NA
cdr3_aa: CASSPLPTGNYGYTF
cdr3_nt: TGTGCCAGCTCACCTCTCCCGACAGGAAACTATGGCTACACCTTC

clone_size: NA
j_call: TRBJ1-2
v_call: TRBV9
d_call: TRBD1
cdr3_aa: CASSPRQGAGGYTF
cdr3_nt: TGTGCCAGCAGCCCACGACAGGGGGCTGGTGGCTACACCTTC

clone_size: NA
j_call: TRBJ1-4
v_call: TRBV10-3
d_call: TRBD1
cdr3_aa: CATRQGTNEKLFF
cdr3_nt: TGTGCCACCAGACAGGGTACTAATGAAAAACTGTTTTTT

clone_size: NA
j_call: TRBJ1-1
v_call: TRBV7-8
d_call: NA
cdr3_aa: CASSPRTEAFF
cdr3_nt: TGTGCCAGCAGCCCTCGTACTGAAGCTTTCTTT

clone_size: NA
j_call: TRBJ2-5
v_call: TRBV11-3
d_call: NA
cdr3_aa: CASSLGFGGTQYF
cdr3_nt: TGTGCCAGCAGCTTAGGTTTTGGAGGGACCCAGTACTTC

clone_size: NA
j_call: TRBJ1-1
v_call: TRBV5-1
d_call: NA
cdr3_aa: CASSFDLQQSEAFF
cdr3_nt: TGCGCCAGCAGCTTCGATCTACAGCAATCTGAAGCTTTCTTT

clone_size: NA
j_call: TRBJ1-6
v_call: TRBV28
d_call: TRBD1
cdr3_aa: CASSIYRGTDSPLHF
cdr3_nt: TGTGCCAGCAGTATATACAGGGGGACTGATTCACCCCTCCACTTT

clone_size: NA
j_call: TRBJ1-5
v_call: TRBV28
d_call: NA
cdr3_aa: CASSFRGARHNQPQHF
cdr3_nt: TGTGCCAGCAGTTTTCGGGGGGCGCGTCACAATCAGCCCCAGCATTTT

clone_size: once
j_call: TRBJ1-4
v_call: TRBV4-2
d_call: NA
cdr3_aa: CASSQEEKDLPGTNEKLFF
cdr3_nt: TGTGCCAGCAGCCAAGAGGAGAAGGACCTCCCGGGGACTAATGAAAAACTGTTTTTT

clone_size: NA
j_call: TRBJ1-2
v_call: TRBV11-2
d_call: TRBD1
cdr3_aa: CASSSIDRDRYGYTF
cdr3_nt: TGTGCCAGCAGCTCCATCGACAGGGATCGGTATGGCTACACCTTC

clone_size: NA
j_call: TRBJ2-7
v_call: TRBV6-5
d_call: NA
cdr3_aa: CASNHKARGEQYF
cdr3_nt: TGTGCCAGCAACCACAAGGCGCGGGGCGAGCAGTACTTC

clone_size: NA
j_call: TRBJ1-2
v_call: TRBV5-6
d_call: TRBD1
cdr3_aa: CASSARQGIVLYGYTF
cdr3_nt: TGTGCCAGCAGCGCAAGACAGGGAATAGTGCTCTATGGCTACACCTTC

clone_size: NA
j_call: TRBJ2-5
v_call: TRBV9
d_call: TRBD2
cdr3_aa: CASSVGGGLGETQYF
cdr3_nt: TGTGCCAGCAGCGTAGGGGGAGGGCTCGGCGAGACCCAGTACTTC

clone_size: few
j_call: TRBJ2-7
v_call: TRBV4-3
d_call: TRBD2
cdr3_aa: CASSQEPSGGYEQYF
cdr3_nt: TGCGCCAGCAGCCAAGAGCCTAGCGGGGGGTACGAGCAGTACTTC

clone_size: NA
j_call: TRBJ1-1
v_call: TRBV2
d_call: TRBD1
cdr3_aa: CASRSRGDTEAFF
cdr3_nt: TGTGCCAGCAGGAGCAGGGGGGACACTGAAGCTTTCTTT

clone_size: NA
j_call: TRBJ2-7
v_call: TRBV5-7
d_call: TRBD2
cdr3_aa: CASSSPRRLAPYEQYF
cdr3_nt: TGTGCCAGCAGCTCCCCACGTCGACTAGCCCCCTACGAGCAGTACTTC

clone_size: NA
j_call: TRBJ1-5
v_call: TRBV7-8
d_call: TRBD1
cdr3_aa: CASSLGGVGTVNQPQHF
cdr3_nt: TGTGCCAGCAGCCTAGGGGGGGTCGGGACAGTGAATCAGCCCCAGCATTTT

clone_size: NA
j_call: TRBJ2-6
v_call: TRBV30
d_call: NA
cdr3_aa: CAWSAGGHGANVLTF
cdr3_nt: TGTGCCTGGAGTGCGGGGGGACATGGGGCCAACGTCCTGACTTTC